A single sample gave rise to the 15 T cell receptor beta chains below, sequenced in a study of blood T cell repertoires in COVID-19. This table comes from immunoSEQ multiplex PCR, and its TCRdb copy is limited to in-frame clones, with some not included. The profile shows about 480,000 clones, approximately 88% of them singletons. Sequenced sample: PBMCs or T cells enriched from blood (not recorded which). These receptor sequences come from a woman in her 40s who had recovered from COVID-19.

The chain couples TRBV5-1 to TRBJ2-6; D might be TRBD1 (5 bases). The germline CDR1 and CDR2 sequences are SGHRS and YFSETQ. V gave up 0 bases and J gave up 2 bases, with 12 bases separating them. The CDR3 runs to 17 residues. In nucleotides, the CDR3 is TGCGCCAGCAGCTTGGTTTCTCAGGGTACTGGGGCCAACGTCCTGACTTTC. Amino acid sequence: CASSLVSQGTGANVLTF.

This clone has only a few counts. The rearrangement links TRBV15 to TRBJ1-3; tentative D call: TRBD1 (5 bases). Trimming removed 0 bases at V and 4 bases at J, with 10 bases between. Germline V gives CDR1 LNHNV, CDR2 YYDKDF (reference sequence). The CDR3 totals 15 residues. DNA for the CDR3: TGTGCCACCAGCAGAGATCACACAGGCGGAAACACCATATATTTT. As protein: CATSRDHTGGNTIYF.

The gene calls are TRBV19 and TRBJ1-1; D gene ambiguous. The CDR3 extends over 13 amino acids. In germline, CDR1 is LNHDA, CDR2 SQIVND (reference sequence). The germline V and J ends were trimmed by 6 bases and 1 base, with 9 bases remaining between them. Written as DNA, the CDR3 is TGTGCCAGTAGGCGCATAGAGAACACTGAAGCTTTCTTT. This translates into CASRRIENTEAFF.

The gene calls are TRBV2 and TRBJ2-2; 8 nucleotides align to TRBD2. Germline CDR1 reads SNHLY; CDR2 reads FYNNEI. The CDR3 extends over 15 amino acids. J lost 4 bases, V lost 6 bases, and 7 bases had no gene match. The CDR3 is CASRPREVSTGELFF. The CDR3 nucleotides read TGTGCCAGCAGGCCGCGGGAGGTATCCACCGGGGAGCTGTTTTTT.

The V and J genes are TRBV18 and TRBJ2-3; D gene ambiguous. The V end lost 2 bases, the J end lost 2 bases, and 8 bases lay between the germline ends. CDR1 is KGHSH, CDR2 LQKENI, per germline. This CDR3 comprises 14 residues. CDR3 bases: TGTGCCAGCTCACCAGTCGGAGACACAGATACGCAGTATTTT. Translation gives CASSPVGDTDTQYF.

V and J are TRBV27 and TRBJ2-7, with 12 bases matching TRBD2. The CDR3 has 16 amino acids. Germline lookup yields CDR1 MNHEY and CDR2 SMNVEV (reference sequence). V shed 4 bases, J shed 2 bases, and the junction held 6 bases outside the gene matches. CDR3 sequence (DNA): TGTGCCAGCAGTTCGCCTGGACTAGCGGGAACCTACGAGCAGTACTTC. This translates into CASSSPGLAGTYEQYF.

A single count supports this clone. The chain uses TRBV29-1 and TRBJ1-2, with 7 bases identical to TRBD1. Germline values: CDR1 SQVTM, CDR2 ANQGSEA. This CDR3 comprises 15 residues. The junction had 17 bases not matched to a gene; V was cut back by 6 bases and J by 7 bases. CDR3 region: CSVAPGTDYPGGYTF. For the CDR3, the DNA is TGCAGCGTCGCACCCGGGACAGACTACCCAGGTGGCTACACCTTC.

This chain joins TRBV19 and TRBJ1-6, with 7 nucleotides matching TRBD1. Germline assignment: CDR1 LNHDA and CDR2 SQIVND (reference sequence). After removal of 3 bases from V and 6 bases from J, the junction contained 11 bases not matched to a gene. CDR3 length: 17 amino acids. CDR3: CASSMGHLRGFNSPLHF. The CDR3 nucleotides are TGTGCCAGTAGTATGGGGCATCTCAGGGGGTTTAATTCACCCCTCCACTTT.

V gene TRBV4-3 combines with J gene TRBJ2-3; 11 positions agree with TRBD2. V lost 0 bases and J lost 6; bases outside the gene matches: 11. There are 18 residues in the CDR3. Germline V CDR1 and CDR2: LGHNA, YSLEER. The CDR3 loop reads CASSQDYLLAGASDTQYF. The CDR3 bases are TGCGCCAGCAGCCAAGATTACCTACTAGCGGGAGCTTCCGATACGCAGTATTTT.

V gene TRBV5-1 combines with J gene TRBJ2-1; D may be TRBD1 (6 bases). In germline, CDR1 is SGHRS, CDR2 YFSETQ. Trimming took 4 bases from V and 2 from J, leaving 13 bases between them. The CDR3 totals 15 residues. The CDR3 nucleotides are TGCGCCAGCAGCCCCCCGGACAGCGCCTACAATGAGCAGTTCTTC. Its protein is CASSPPDSAYNEQFF.

J is TRBJ1-5 and V is TRBV5-4; the D gene is possibly TRBD1 (6 bases). V was pared by 2 bases and J by 2 bases, with 14 bases between. From germline, CDR1 is SGHNT and CDR2 YYREEE (reference sequence). The length of the CDR3 is 16 residues. As DNA, the CDR3 is TGTGCCAGCAGCTTTTGGGGGGGCGGGGGCAATCAGCCCCAGCATTTT. Protein: CASSFWGGGGNQPQHF.

The rearrangement links TRBV29-1 to TRBJ1-1, with 7 bases identical to TRBD1. Germline-derived CDR1 and CDR2 are SQVTM and ANQGSEA. The CDR3 sequence is 13 residues long. Unmatched junction bases numbered 8, after V lost 3 bases and J lost 7 bases. The DNA for the CDR3 is TGCAGCGTTGAGGGGAAACAGGGGAGTGAAGCTTTCTTT. Protein sequence: CSVEGKQGSEAFF.

J is TRBJ2-5 and V is TRBV5-6; D is unclear. CDR3 length equals 11 residues. From germline, CDR1 is SGHDT and CDR2 YYEEEE. V was clipped by 1 base and J by 7 bases, with 5 bases between them. The CDR3: CASSLRSTQYF. The CDR3 DNA follows: TGTGCCAGCAGCTTGCGTTCGACCCAGTACTTC. The full variable domain, its missing parts supplied by reference TRBV5-6 and TRBJ2-5, is DAGVTQSPTHLIKTRGQQVTLRCSPKSGHDTVSWYQQALGQGPQFIFQYYEEEERQRGNFPDRFSGHQFPNYSSELNVNALLLGDSALYLCASSLRSTQYFGPGTRLLVL.

The chain couples TRBV5-6 to TRBJ1-5; D is unclear. Germline values: CDR1 SGHDT, CDR2 YYEEEE. The CDR3 length is 13 residues. The V end was cut by 3 bases, the J end by 3 bases, with 7 bases between. DNA of the CDR3: TGTGCCAGCAGCTCCAGATCCAATCAGCCCCAGCATTTT. This codes for CASSSRSNQPQHF.

The genes are TRBV7-8 and TRBJ2-1; 9 bases agree with TRBD1. Germline V lookup: CDR1 SGHVS, CDR2 FQNEAQ. The junction had 29 bases not matched to a gene; V was cut back by 5 bases and J by 0 bases. This CDR3 has 24 residues. CDR3 bases: TGTGCCAGCAGCCTCCCCACCGGGACAGGGTCTGGGCGGGGGCTCGAGAGCTCCTACAATGAGCAGTTCTTC. Translated, it gives CASSLPTGTGSGRGLESSYNEQFF. Combining the CDR3 with reference TRBV7-8 and TRBJ2-1 gives the whole variable domain GAGVSQSPRYKVAKRGQDVALRCDPISGHVSLFWYQQALGQGPEFLTYFQNEAQLDKSGLPSDRFFAERPEGSVSTLKIQRTQQEDSAVYLCASSLPTGTGSGRGLESSYNEQFFGPGTRLTVL.